A single sample is the source of the 31 T cell receptor beta chains below, sequenced in a study of blood T cells in healthy people across ages. A second PCR, run for about 6 to 12 cycles, used a sample-barcoded 5' primer plus a J-beta primer mix. In TCRdb, the 5' RACE reads were re-called with MiXCR into one record per CDR3 protein. The sample has under 1,100,000 distinct CDR3 sequences; less than 25% are singletons. These records were also assigned to another study, of T cells of mothers and their children.

The sample comprised blood. The source is a girl between 2 and 10 years old in good health.

The V gene is TRBV20-1, the J gene TRBJ2-5, with D uncertain. Trimming took off 2 bases at V and 1 base at J, with 5 bases between the two ends. This CDR3 is built from 12 residues. Germline V CDR1 and CDR2: DFQATT, SNEGSKA (reference sequence). The CDR3 here is CSARSTQETQYF. In DNA form, the CDR3 reads TGCAGTGCTAGATCTACCCAAGAGACCCAGTACTTC.

This clonotype has only a few counts. CDR3: CASSQDQVNEQFF. CDR3 nucleotides: TGCGCCAGCAGCCAAGATCAAGTGAATGAGCAGTTCTTC. V gene TRBV4-1 combines with J gene TRBJ2-1, with no clear D. The CDR3 is made up of 13 amino acids. Germline V gives CDR1 MGHRA, CDR2 YSYEKL. Trimming shortened V by 0 bases and J by 7 bases, and 7 bases separated the two germline ends.

There are a few counts of this clonotype. The V call is TRBV6-5, the J call TRBJ2-7, with TRBD2 as a possible D gene (6 bases). The germline CDR1 and CDR2 sequences are MNHEY and SVGAGI. There are 15 residues in the CDR3. V was pared by 3 bases and J by 4 bases, with 16 bases between. CDR3 residues: CASSYGRWGRYEQYF. The CDR3 nucleotides read TGTGCCAGCAGTTATGGGAGGTGGGGCCGGTACGAGCAGTACTTC.

This clonotype was counted only a few times. The chain employs TRBV5-1 and TRBJ2-2; D is perhaps TRBD1 (6 bases). This CDR3 has 16 residues. Trimming left V 2 bases short and J 2 bases short, with 13 bases between. Looked up from germline, CDR1 is SGHRS and CDR2 is YFSETQ. Here the CDR3 reads CASSFLSGANTGELFF. CDR3 bases: TGCGCCAGCAGCTTTCTGTCAGGGGCCAACACCGGGGAGCTGTTTTTT. Supplemented by reference TRBV5-1 and TRBJ2-2, the full variable domain reads KAGVTQTPRYLIKTRGQQVTLSCSPISGHRSVSWYQQTPGQGLQFLFEYFSETQRNKGNFPGRFSGRQFSNSRSEMNVSTLELGDSALYLCASSFLSGANTGELFFGEGSRLTVL.

This chain uses TRBV24-1 with TRBJ1-1, with D possibly matching TRBD1 (5 bases). The V end was cut by 2 bases, the J end by 4 bases, with 7 bases between. The germline gives CDR1 KGHDR, CDR2 SFDVKD. The CDR3 length is 13 residues. CDR3 region: CATSDWGGTEAFF. The CDR3 nucleotides are TGTGCCACCAGTGATTGGGGGGGCACTGAAGCTTTCTTT.

The rearrangement links TRBV12-3 or TRBV12-4 to TRBJ2-1, with D perhaps matching TRBD2 (6 bases). The germline V and J ends were trimmed by 3 bases and 2 bases, with 11 bases remaining between them. The CDR3 consists of 15 residues. The DNA for the CDR3 is TGTGCCAGCAGTTTTGGGGGGAATACCTACAATGAGCAGTTCTTC. This sequence encodes CASSFGGNTYNEQFF.

J is TRBJ1-2 and V is TRBV7-2, with D unresolved. Germline-derived CDR1 and CDR2 are SGHTA and FQGNSA. V gave up 3 bases and J gave up 4 bases, with 15 bases separating them. The length of the CDR3 is 15 residues. The CDR3 DNA is TGTGCCAGCAGCTTCCACCCGGACTGCGTCTATGGCTACACCTTC. Its protein product is CASSFHPDCVYGYTF.

This clonotype is a singleton in its sample. V and J are TRBV7-9 and TRBJ2-1; D remains ambiguous. This CDR3 comprises 13 residues. Germline CDR1 SEHNR, CDR2 FQNEAQ (reference sequence). Deletions cut 3 bases from V and 6 bases from J, with 9 bases between. The CDR3 nucleotides read TGTGCCAGCAGCTTGCCCCTACCCAATGAGCAGTTCTTC. It codes for CASSLPLPNEQFF.

The rearrangement uses TRBV20-1 and TRBJ2-1, with 9 bases identical to TRBD2. CDR1 and CDR2 from the germline V gene are DFQATT and SNEGSKA (reference sequence). CDR3 length: 13 residues. The trim removed 5 bases at V and 10 bases at J, leaving 9 bases unmatched. The CDR3 protein is CSAPLAGAGEQFF. CDR3 nucleotides: TGCAGTGCTCCCTTAGCGGGAGCGGGGGAGCAGTTCTTC.

The chain couples TRBV5-1 to TRBJ1-1; possible D gene TRBD1, 6 bases. This CDR3 region has 15 residues. Germline V CDR1 and CDR2: SGHRS, YFSETQ. Trimming stripped 8 bases from V and 6 bases from J, with 23 bases between. CDR3 bases: TGCGCCAGACTTCGGAAAGAACAGGGCCCGCCTGAAGCTTTCTTT. As protein: CARLRKEQGPPEAFF.

This clonotype was found a few times. The chain links TRBV4-1 to TRBJ2-3; 7 nucleotides line up with TRBD2. Germline V gene data show CDR1 as MGHRA and CDR2 as YSYEKL. V was pared by 3 bases and J by 0 bases, with 9 bases of the junction left unmatched. CDR3 length: 17 residues. CDR3 amino acids: CASSHTGLPISTDTQYF. In nucleotides, the CDR3 is TGCGCCAGCAGCCATACGGGACTACCTATAAGCACAGATACGCAGTATTTT.

This clonotype was counted only a few times. This likely comes from a read error, as the CDR3 has no conserved phenylalanine or tryptophan at its end. The DNA is omitted, as the CDR3 cannot be located on it reliably, and the CDR3 follows TCRdb's listing. The chain's CDR3 is CASSQDLAKNIRYL. The chain combines TRBV14 with TRBJ2-4. Germline CDR1 SGHDN, CDR2 FVKESK. The CDR3 length is 14 residues, termini included.

This clonotype showed up just a few times. The genes are TRBV28 and TRBJ1-4; D gene ambiguous. V lost 6 bases, J lost 5 bases, and 16 bases lay in between. The CDR3 spans 15 residues. Germline CDR1 and CDR2: MDHEN and SYDVKM. In nucleotides, the CDR3 is TGTGCCAGCAGATCTCCCGGGGATAGGAATGAAAAACTGTTTTTT. It codes for CASRSPGDRNEKLFF. Full variable domain (missing parts from reference TRBV28 and TRBJ1-4): DVKVTQSSRYLVKRTGEKVFLECVQDMDHENMFWYRQDPGLGLRLIYFSYDVKMKEKGDIPEGYSVSREKKERFSLILESASTNQTSMYLCASRSPGDRNEKLFFGSGTQLSVL.

V usage is TRBV7-2 and J usage is TRBJ1-6; D ambiguous. Germline CDR1 is SGHTA and CDR2 is FQGNSA. With 2 bases removed from V and 11 bases from J, the gap between germline ends came to 13 bases. The CDR3 is 14 amino acids. CDR3 region: CASSLRSPMTPLHF. The CDR3 DNA reads as TGTGCCAGCAGCTTAAGGTCTCCTATGACACCCCTCCACTTT.

Regarding this clonotype: The final CDR3 position lacks the conserved phenylalanine or tryptophan, pointing to a likely read error. The DNA is left out, because the CDR3 cannot be placed on it with certainty; the CDR3 is given as TCRdb lists it. The rearrangement links TRBV7-6 to TRBJ2-1; no DNA check was done on the table's D call, TRBD1. In germline, CDR1 is SGHVS, CDR2 FNYEAQ. From its first to its last residue, the CDR3 has 14 amino acids. CDR3: CASSLGSGNDEHFS.

This chain connects TRBV9 to TRBJ1-2, with D possibly matching TRBD1 (6 bases). Germline CDR1 is SGDLS and CDR2 is YYNGEE. The CDR3 runs to 14 residues. Trimming pared 5 bases from V and 0 bases from J, leaving 11 bases between. This CDR3 reads CASRGDTTNYGYTF. The CDR3 bases are TGTGCCAGCAGGGGGGACACCACTAACTATGGCTACACCTTC.

This clonotype came up many times. This chain uses TRBV29-1 with TRBJ2-4; D not resolved. Germline loops: CDR1 SQVTM, CDR2 ANQGSEA. CDR3 length equals 14 residues. V was cut by 4 bases and J by 0 bases, with 10 bases left in between. The CDR3 nucleotides read TGCAGCGTTGTTTGGGGTGCAGCCAAAAACATTCAGTACTTC. Translation: CSVVWGAAKNIQYF. The complete variable domain, with remaining parts taken from reference TRBV29-1 and TRBJ2-4, reads SAVISQKPSRDICQRGTSLTIQCQVDSQVTMMFWYRQQPGQSLTLIATANQGSEATYESGFVIDKFPISRPNLTFSTLTVSNMSPEDSSIYLCSVVWGAAKNIQYFGAGTRLSVL.

This chain uses TRBV28 with TRBJ2-1, with unresolved D. The CDR3 is 16 residues long. CDR1 is MDHEN, CDR2 SYDVKM, per germline. V gave up 7 bases and J gave up 9 bases, with 25 bases separating them. CDR3 region: CASTPGPGDLVGEQFF. For the CDR3, the DNA is TGTGCCAGCACCCCTGGTCCGGGCGACCTGGTTGGTGAGCAGTTCTTC.

The V gene is TRBV28, the J gene TRBJ2-1, with TRBD2 matching 10 bases. Germline V lookup: CDR1 MDHEN, CDR2 SYDVKM. The CDR3 totals 14 residues. V shed 8 bases, J shed 14 bases, and the junction held 15 bases outside the gene matches. CDR3 sequence reads: CASSNSLSGRSKFF. In DNA form, the CDR3 reads TGTGCCAGCTCAAACTCCCTTAGCGGGAGGAGTAAGTTCTTC.

The chain links TRBV3-1 to TRBJ2-5; D not certain. Germline V CDR1 and CDR2: LGHDT, YNNKEL (reference sequence). The CDR3 is 13 residues long. V gave up 1 base and J gave up 6 bases, with 9 bases separating them. CDR3 coding DNA: TGTGCCAGCAGCCAAGGAATGGGGAAGACCCAGTACTTC. The encoded protein is CASSQGMGKTQYF.

This sequence joins TRBV3-1 and TRBJ1-3; TRBD1 might be the D (5 bases). Germline CDR1 is LGHDT and CDR2 is YNNKEL (reference sequence). The V end lost 4 bases, the J end lost 7 bases, and 17 bases lay between the germline ends. The CDR3 is 15 amino acids. CDR3 sequence (DNA): TGTGCCAGCAGCCGACAGTCGAGTGGCGGCAACACCATATATTTT. This sequence encodes CASSRQSSGGNTIYF. Full variable domain (rest looked up from reference TRBV3-1 and TRBJ1-3): DTAVSQTPKYLVTQMGNDKSIKCEQNLGHDTMYWYKQDSKKFLKIMFSYNNKELIINETVPNRFSPKSPDKAHLNLHINSLELGDSAVYFCASSRQSSGGNTIYFGEGSWLTVV.

V usage is TRBV7-9 and J usage is TRBJ2-3; the D is unclear. This CDR3 is 13 amino acids long. Trimming pared 4 bases from V and 2 bases from J, leaving 7 bases between. The germline CDR1 and CDR2 sequences are SEHNR and FQNEAQ (reference sequence). As DNA, the CDR3 is TGTGCCAGCAGCTCAGAACACACAGATACGCAGTATTTT. This sequence encodes CASSSEHTDTQYF. Supplemented by reference TRBV7-9 and TRBJ2-3, the full variable domain reads DTGVSQNPRHKITKRGQNVTFRCDPISEHNRLYWYRQTLGQGPEFLTYFQNEAQLEKSRLLSDRFSAERPKGSFSTLEIQRTEQGDSAMYLCASSSEHTDTQYFGPGTRLTVL.

The rearrangement links TRBV10-3 to TRBJ2-5; 11 nucleotides line up with TRBD2. The CDR3 contains 13 residues. Germline lookup yields CDR1 ENHRY and CDR2 SYGVKD. The V segment lost 11 bases and the J segment 3 bases; nucleotides outside the gene matches: 5. Written as DNA, the CDR3 is TGTGCCGCGACTAGCGGGGTAGAAGAGACCCAGTACTTC. This gives the protein CAATSGVEETQYF.

The V gene is TRBV20-1, the J gene TRBJ2-1; 9 bases are a match to TRBD2. The CDR3 is made up of 16 amino acids. CDR1 is DFQATT, CDR2 SNEGSKA, per germline (reference sequence). The CDR3 nucleotides are TGCAGCTCTAAGGACTTTAGCGGGGGCGCCTCCAATGAGCAGTTCTTC. The encoded protein is CSSKDFSGGASNEQFF.

The sample holds a few counts of this clonotype. The genes are TRBV7-3 and TRBJ2-5; the match to TRBD2 covers 8 bases. The CDR3 is 15 amino acids. J gave up 4 bases and V 3 bases, and 7 bases lay outside the gene matches. Germline CDR1 and CDR2: SGHTA and FQGTGA. The CDR3 sequence: CASSFSGTSGETQYF. The CDR3 nucleotides are TGTGCCAGCAGCTTCTCCGGGACTAGTGGAGAGACCCAGTACTTC.

The chain joins TRBV7-9 to TRBJ2-2; no clear D. This CDR3 spans 14 amino acids. Germline V gives CDR1 SEHNR, CDR2 FQNEAQ (reference sequence). The V end lost 5 bases, the J end lost 6 bases, and 13 bases lay between the germline ends. The CDR3 loop reads CASSETLSAGELFF. CDR3 nucleotide sequence: TGTGCCAGCAGCGAGACACTCTCCGCCGGGGAGCTGTTTTTT. Drawing the rest from reference TRBV7-9 and TRBJ2-2, the complete variable domain is DTGVSQNPRHKITKRGQNVTFRCDPISEHNRLYWYRQTLGQGPEFLTYFQNEAQLEKSRLLSDRFSAERPKGSFSTLEIQRTEQGDSAMYLCASSETLSAGELFFGEGSRLTVL.

This clonotype was counted only a few times. The chain has TRBV13 and TRBJ2-7, with no clear D. This CDR3 region has 13 residues. With 5 bases removed from V and 5 bases from J, the gap between germline ends came to 13 bases. The V gene's germline CDR1 is PRHDT and CDR2 FYEKMQ (reference sequence). CDR3 bases: TGTGCCAGCAGCCCCCCCGACGGCGACGAGCAGTACTTC. Translated, it gives CASSPPDGDEQYF.

The chain couples TRBV21-1 to TRBJ2-5; TRBD1 is taken as the D call from the table, unchecked against the DNA. TRBV21-1 is a recognized pseudogene. CDR3 length: 16 residues. The CDR3 bases are TGTGCCAGCAGTACTATACCGGGACAGAGTCTGGAGACCCAGTACTTC. The encoded protein is CASSTIPGQSLETQYF.

This clonotype was observed a few times. The chain carries TRBV24-1 and TRBJ2-5; the D is unclear. The CDR3 sequence is 13 residues long. Germline assignment: CDR1 KGHDR and CDR2 SFDVKD. V lost 3 bases and J 5 bases, leaving 9 bases between the germline ends. CDR3 sequence: CATSDNRMETQYF. The CDR3 region has the DNA TGTGCCACCAGTGATAATCGGATGGAGACCCAGTACTTC.

The V and J genes are TRBV29-1 and TRBJ2-5; 7 bases match TRBD2. The junction had 8 bases not matched to a gene; V was cut back by 7 bases and J by 6 bases. CDR3 length: 12 residues. Germline CDR1 SQVTM, CDR2 ANQGSEA. The CDR3 DNA is TGCAGCGCTTGGGACTACAGGAAGACCCAGTACTTC. Its protein product is CSAWDYRKTQYF. The full variable domain, in which reference TRBV29-1 and TRBJ2-5 provide the parts outside the CDR3, is SAVISQKPSRDICQRGTSLTIQCQVDSQVTMMFWYRQQPGQSLTLIATANQGSEATYESGFVIDKFPISRPNLTFSTLTVSNMSPEDSSIYLCSAWDYRKTQYFGPGTRLLVL.

This clonotype was observed a few times. The chain combines TRBV20-1 with TRBJ2-2; 7 bases line up with TRBD2. Germline-derived CDR1 and CDR2 are DFQATT and SNEGSKA (reference sequence). The CDR3 totals 15 residues. With 0 bases clipped from V and 3 bases from J, the junction kept 4 bases outside the gene matches. CDR3 coding DNA: TGCAGTGCTAGAGATTCTAGCGGATACACCGGGGAGCTGTTTTTT. It codes for CSARDSSGYTGELFF.